This T cell receptor beta chain was captured in a study of cytomegalovirus exposure and HLA in healthy donors. Researchers ran the PCR with 60 Vbeta and 13 Jbeta primers. This table comes from immunoSEQ multiplex PCR, and its TCRdb copy is limited to in-frame clones, with some not included. Of under 100,000 clones listed, around 73% are singletons. Whole-study results and caveats: Being indistinguishable, some V segments were excluded, TRBV6-2 and TRBV6-3 among them.

Unrecorded immune exposures were likely, despite nominal health at sampling. After removal of 7 bases from V and 6 bases from J, the junction contained 10 bases not matched to a gene. Germline CDR1 and CDR2: MNHNS and SASEGT. This CDR3 is 14 amino acids long. In regard to this clone: Its antigen is unidentified.

This chain connects TRBV6-1 to TRBJ2-7, with 9 bases identical to TRBD1. The receptor's source is a man aged 45-60 years in good health and CMV-seronegative. Sequenced sample: PBMCs. In nucleotides, the CDR3 is TGTGCCAGCACGCCCTCGGGACAGGGCTTCGAGCAGTACTTC. Encoded protein: CASTPSGQGFEQYF.